This paragraph reports one TCR beta chain. Its antigen remains unknown. A read error may produce the germline difference seen at one junction end. This cohort consisted of healthy bone marrow donors. This sample is part of a study of cytomegalovirus exposure and HLA in healthy donors. PCR used 60 Vbeta primers and 13 Jbeta primers. Sequencing was performed with immunoSEQ multiplex PCR; in TCRdb, only in-frame clones are kept and a portion is missing. Of about 140,000 clones in the sample, around 79% are singletons; the top ten hold 8.8%. Study-wide findings and caveats: Apart from CMV serostatus, no immune exposure information was available. HLA allele associations emerged for about 16,000 TCR beta sequences in a later analysis, at 0.05 false discovery rate.

This TCR was sampled from a woman aged 45 to 65 in good health and CMV-seropositive. Input material: PBMCs.

The CDR3 DNA is TGTGCCAACAGTACAGGGGGCTCGTGGGGAAACACCATATATTTT. Its translation: CANSTGGSWGNTIYF. The J gene is TRBJ1-3, the V gene TRBV6-5; 9 bases line up with TRBD1. This CDR3 is 15 amino acids long. Germline lookup yields CDR1 MNHEY and CDR2 SVGAGI.